This T cell receptor (beta chain) was recorded in a study of T cell repertoires in cytomegalovirus infection (dated by TCRdb to between 2017 and 2020). As for the study more broadly: Donor HLA type was relevant to the analysis, because carriage of CMV infection together with the matching HLA type was indicated by public TCR beta signatures.

This clonotype occurred many times. Its recognized antigen is unknown. There are no base qualities to consult, and no much larger clone falls within one base. Instrument on record: Illumina HiSeq 1500. Clones were called with MiXCR by TCRdb after fastp trimmed the public reads at Q25, and only in-frame beta chains were retained. Each entry merges the rows of one CDR3 protein and shows their most common DNA and genes. This sample comprises 130,000 or so distinct CDR3 sequences, about 6% of them detected only once. The top ten clonotypes cover under 20% of the sample. V is shortened by 0 bases, J by 9 bases, and the region joining them spans 10 bases. Including cysteine and phenylalanine, the CDR3 has 13 amino acids. The retained sequence is limited to the CDR3, 39 bases, with the frame set at the first base. The research as a whole found: Carriers of CMV infection plus the relevant HLA type were discriminated by the cumulative frequency of public TCR beta family members in the study cohort and in an independent roughly 350-donor cohort. The ex vivo response was dominated by HLA-C-restricted CMV-specific TCR beta clonotypes, which also provided the single most frequent clonotype in two of eight donors.

The V and J genes are TRBV12-3 or TRBV12-4 and TRBJ2-3; matching of 6 bases hints at TRBD2 as the D gene. The material sequenced was PBMCs. This receptor was taken from a human donor in good health (CMV status not recorded). Some clones in this sample may be carry-over from other donors' samples. The encoded CDR3 is CASSLAGGDTQYF. The nucleotide sequence is TGTGCCAGCAGTTTAGCCGGGGGAGACACGCAGTATTTT.